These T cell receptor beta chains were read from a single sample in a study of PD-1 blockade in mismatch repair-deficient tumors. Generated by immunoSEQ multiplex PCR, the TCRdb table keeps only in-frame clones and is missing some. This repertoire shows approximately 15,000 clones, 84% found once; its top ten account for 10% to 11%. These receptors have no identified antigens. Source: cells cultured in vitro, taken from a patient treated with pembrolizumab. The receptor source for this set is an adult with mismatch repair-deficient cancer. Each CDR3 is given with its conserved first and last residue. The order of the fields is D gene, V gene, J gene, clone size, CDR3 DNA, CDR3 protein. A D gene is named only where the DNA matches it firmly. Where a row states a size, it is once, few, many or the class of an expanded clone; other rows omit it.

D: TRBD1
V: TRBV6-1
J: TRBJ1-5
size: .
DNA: TGTGCCAGCAGCGGGACAGGGAACAATCAGCCCCAGCATTTT
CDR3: CASSGTGNNQPQHF

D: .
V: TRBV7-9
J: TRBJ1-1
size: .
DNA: TGTGCCAGCAGCCTGCAGACGGGGACCACTGAAGCTTTCTTT
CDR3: CASSLQTGTTEAFF

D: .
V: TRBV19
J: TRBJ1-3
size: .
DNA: TGTGCCAGTTCTACGGGCGGCTCTGGAAACACCATATATTTT
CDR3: CASSTGGSGNTIYF

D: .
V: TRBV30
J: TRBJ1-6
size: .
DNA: TGTGCCTGGAGGGGGGCGTCTTCGGGGTATAATTCACCCCTCCACTTT
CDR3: CAWRGASSGYNSPLHF

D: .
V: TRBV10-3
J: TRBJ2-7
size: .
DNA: TGTGCCATCAGTGAAGGGTGGGGCGAGCAGTACTTC
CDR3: CAISEGWGEQYF

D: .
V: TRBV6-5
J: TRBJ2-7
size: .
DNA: TGTGCCAGCACCCTGTACTACGAGCAGTACTTC
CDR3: CASTLYYEQYF

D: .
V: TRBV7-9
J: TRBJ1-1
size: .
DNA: TGTGCCAGCAGCTTTACGACAGCAAAAGCTTTCTTT
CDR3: CASSFTTAKAFF

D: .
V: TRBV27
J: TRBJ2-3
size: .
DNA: TGTGCCAGCAGTTCCTTCACAGATACGCAGTATTTT
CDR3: CASSSFTDTQYF

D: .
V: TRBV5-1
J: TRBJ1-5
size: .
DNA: TGCGCCAGCAGCTTTCGGGGAGGGTCCGGCCAGCCCCAGCATTTT
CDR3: CASSFRGGSGQPQHF

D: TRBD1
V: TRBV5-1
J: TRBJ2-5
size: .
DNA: TGCGCCAGCAGCTTCACAGGGGAAGAGACCCAGTACTTC
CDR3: CASSFTGEETQYF

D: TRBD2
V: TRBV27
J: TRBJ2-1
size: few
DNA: TGTGCCAGCAGTTTAAGGCGGGAGTACAACTACAATGAGCAGTTCTTC
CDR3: CASSLRREYNYNEQFF

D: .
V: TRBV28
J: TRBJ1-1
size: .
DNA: TGTGCCAGCAGTTTAGGGAGGGGGACTGAAGCTTTCTTT
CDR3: CASSLGRGTEAFF

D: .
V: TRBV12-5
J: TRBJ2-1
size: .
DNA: TGTGCTAGTCTACAGGGAGGCATAGCGGGCGGGAGCGGCAATGAGCAGTTCTTC
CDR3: CASLQGGIAGGSGNEQFF

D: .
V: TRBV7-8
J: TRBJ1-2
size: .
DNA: TGTGCCAGCAGCCGCGACAGCTTTAACTATGGCTACACCTTC
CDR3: CASSRDSFNYGYTF

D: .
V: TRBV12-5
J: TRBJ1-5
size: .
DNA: TGTGCTAGTGGTTTGTATGAGGGTACCAATCAGCCCCAGCATTTT
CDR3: CASGLYEGTNQPQHF

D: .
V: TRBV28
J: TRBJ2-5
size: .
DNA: TGTGCCAGCACCCCTGGACCCTATTCCAAGACCCAGTACTTC
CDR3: CASTPGPYSKTQYF